This T cell receptor (beta chain) came from a study of circulating and synovial CD4+ cells in juvenile arthritis. Whole-study results and caveats: CPL and bulk CD4 samples differed at least tenfold in T cell genomes.

This CDR3 contains 14 residues. Per the germline V gene, CDR1 is MNHEY and CDR2 is SMNVEV (reference sequence). V lost 6 bases to trimming and J lost 5 bases, with 13 bases between them. Only one count was recorded for this clone. Antigen specificity is unknown. Generated by immunoSEQ multiplex PCR, the TCRdb table keeps only in-frame clones and is missing some. This table has about 36,000 clones, about 94% appearing once. The clonotype originates from a human donor with juvenile idiopathic arthritis. Sequencing input: CD4+ T cells from blood. The V call is TRBV27, the J call TRBJ2-2; tentatively, D is TRBD1 (6 bases). In DNA form, the CDR3 reads TGTGCCAGCAGCTCCACCACAGGGACCGGGGAGCTGTTTTTT. Its translation: CASSSTTGTGELFF.